Listed below are T cell receptor beta chains from one sample, sequenced in a study of T-cell memory formation after mild COVID-19. TCRdb ran MiXCR on the 5' RACE reads and lists one entry per CDR3 protein. The sample shows a few hundred thousand distinct CDR3 sequences, roughly 22% of them seen only once. Material: PBMCs or a T cell subset sorted from them (not recorded which). The source of these receptors is an adult woman who had mild COVID-19 (a few samples of this study predate the infection). Cell type and time point are not known. Both conserved end residues are trimmed from each CDR3.

j_call	cdr3_length	v_call	cdr3_aa
TRBJ2-7	13	TRBV15	ATSRDGGTIGEQY
TRBJ2-1	14	TRBV14	ASSPPGRGIYNEQF
TRBJ2-2	13	TRBV6-2/TRBV6-3	ASSSGTATTGELF
TRBJ2-1	16	TRBV4-1	ASSQVVAGAYGDNEQF
TRBJ2-7	11	TRBV29-1	SVEEGRDYEQY
TRBJ1-5	13	TRBV27	ASRWGGDSNQPQH
TRBJ1-1	13	TRBV19	ASSIWASKNTEAF
TRBJ1-6	11	TRBV7-2	ASSIKRDSPLH
TRBJ2-1	13	TRBV3-1	ASSLWDPSDNEQF
TRBJ1-4	13	TRBV12-3/TRBV12-4	ASTRIRTGREKLF
TRBJ2-3	12	TRBV6-5	ASRRLISTDTQY
TRBJ2-3	14	TRBV12-3/TRBV12-4	AITNILSGSTDTQY
TRBJ2-2	18	TRBV5-6	ASSLSAFLGPTLRTGELF
TRBJ2-1	14	TRBV16	ASSQLGQGGYNEQF
TRBJ2-3	14	TRBV6-2/TRBV6-3	ASSTLAGRNTDTQY
TRBJ1-4	14	TRBV19	AIDVRLPATNEKLF